These 2 T cell receptor beta chains originate from one sample sequenced in a study of T cell changes during pregnancy in multiple sclerosis. Here immunoSEQ multiplex PCR was the method, and the copy in TCRdb shows in-frame clones only, minus some. The data show 35,000 to 50,000 clones, with almost 90% seen just once and approximately 5% held by the top ten. The source was peripheral blood, collected in the second trimester of pregnancy. The receptors shown here come from a female donor in good health, enrolled as a control in a pregnancy study.

The rearrangement uses TRBV7-8 and TRBJ2-3; 11 bases map to TRBD2. V trimming: 0 bases; J trimming: 12 bases; junction bases outside the gene matches: 5. Germline V gene lookup returns CDR1 SGHVS and CDR2 FQNEAQ. The CDR3 spans 14 residues. The CDR3 DNA sequence: TGTGCCAGCAGCTTAGCGGGACTAGCGGAAGACCAGTATTTT. Translating gives CASSLAGLAEDQYF.

The gene calls are TRBV19 and TRBJ2-1; 7 nucleotides align to TRBD2. The CDR3 extends over 16 amino acids. Germline V gene sequence: CDR1 LNHDA, CDR2 SQIVND (reference sequence). V was clipped by 5 bases and J by 7 bases; unmatched bases: 14. CDR3 coding DNA: TGTGCCAGTAGTTCCTCGTCTAGCGGAGGAAGAAATGAGCAGTTCTTC. Residues: CASSSSSSGGRNEQFF.